The 3 T cell receptor beta chains below all came from one sample that was sequenced in a study of shared clonotypes between healthy human individuals. CD8 cells classed as naive were CD45RO-negative and positively selected for CCR7, excluding terminally differentiated effector memory CD45RA+ cells. The assay was immunoSEQ multiplex PCR, and TCRdb's table has in-frame clones only and misses some. The data show about 610,000 clones, about 96% seen once. The sample taken for sequencing was naive CD8+ T cells sorted from blood. These receptors were taken from a woman younger than 45 in good health.

This chain uses TRBV23-1 with TRBJ1-3, with D tentatively TRBD1 (5 bases). TRBV23-1 is sorted into the ORF group, with uncertain function. The V end was cut by 7 bases, the J end by 0 bases, with 16 bases between. This CDR3 is built from 16 residues. The CDR3 loop is CASNDPGTASGNTIYF. In DNA, the CDR3 is TGCGCCAGCAATGACCCCGGGACTGCCTCTGGAAACACCATATATTTT.

The genes are TRBV28 and TRBJ2-7, with 7 bases lining up with TRBD1. The CDR3 is made up of 17 amino acids. Germline V gene sequence: CDR1 MDHEN, CDR2 SYDVKM. Trimming at V came to 2 bases and at J to 0 bases, leaving 10 bases not matched to a gene. The CDR3 reads CASSLTPPGQPSYEQYF. In DNA, the CDR3 is TGTGCCAGCAGTTTAACTCCCCCGGGACAGCCCTCCTACGAGCAGTACTTC.

The rearrangement uses TRBV4-1 and TRBJ2-7; D gene unclear. Germline CDR1 is MGHRA and CDR2 is YSYEKL. V lost 3 bases and J lost 1, with 13 bases in between. CDR3 length equals 15 residues. The CDR3 loop reads CASSQQVGRSYEQYF. In DNA, the CDR3 is TGCGCCAGCAGCCAGCAGGTCGGGCGATCCTACGAGCAGTACTTC.